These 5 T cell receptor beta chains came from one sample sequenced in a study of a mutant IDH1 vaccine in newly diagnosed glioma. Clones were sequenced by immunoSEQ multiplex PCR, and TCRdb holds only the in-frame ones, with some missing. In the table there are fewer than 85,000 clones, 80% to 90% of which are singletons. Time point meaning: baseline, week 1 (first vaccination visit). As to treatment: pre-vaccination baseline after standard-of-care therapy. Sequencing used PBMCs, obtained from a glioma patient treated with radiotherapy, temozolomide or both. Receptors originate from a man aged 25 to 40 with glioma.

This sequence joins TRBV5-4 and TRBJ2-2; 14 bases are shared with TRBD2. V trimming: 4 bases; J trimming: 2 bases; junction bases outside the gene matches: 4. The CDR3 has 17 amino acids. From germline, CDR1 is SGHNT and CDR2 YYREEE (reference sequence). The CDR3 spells CASSVGLAGDNTGELFF. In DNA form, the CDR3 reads TGTGCCAGCAGCGTGGGACTAGCGGGGGACAACACCGGGGAGCTGTTTTTT.

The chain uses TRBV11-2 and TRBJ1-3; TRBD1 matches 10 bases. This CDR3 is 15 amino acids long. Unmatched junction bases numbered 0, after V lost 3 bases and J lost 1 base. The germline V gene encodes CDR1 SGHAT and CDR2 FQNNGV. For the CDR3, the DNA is TGTGCCAGCAGCTTGGGACAGGGGTCTGGAAACACCATATATTTT. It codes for CASSLGQGSGNTIYF.

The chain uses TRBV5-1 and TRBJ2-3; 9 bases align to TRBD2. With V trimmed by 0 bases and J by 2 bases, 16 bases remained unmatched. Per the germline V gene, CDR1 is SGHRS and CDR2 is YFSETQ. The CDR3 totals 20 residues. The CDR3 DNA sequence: TGCGCCAGCAGCTTGGCCAATCCCTATCTAGCGGGGAGCCACACAGATACGCAGTATTTT. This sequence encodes CASSLANPYLAGSHTDTQYF. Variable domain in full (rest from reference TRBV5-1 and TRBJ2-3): KAGVTQTPRYLIKTRGQQVTLSCSPISGHRSVSWYQQTPGQGLQFLFEYFSETQRNKGNFPGRFSGRQFSNSRSEMNVSTLELGDSALYLCASSLANPYLAGSHTDTQYFGPGTRLTVL.

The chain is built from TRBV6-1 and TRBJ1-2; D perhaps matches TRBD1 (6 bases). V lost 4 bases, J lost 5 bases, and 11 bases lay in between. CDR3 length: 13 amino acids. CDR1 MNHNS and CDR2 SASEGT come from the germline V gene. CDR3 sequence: CASSVGQGYGYTF. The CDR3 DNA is TGTGCCAGCAGTGTCGGTCAGGGGTATGGCTACACCTTC.

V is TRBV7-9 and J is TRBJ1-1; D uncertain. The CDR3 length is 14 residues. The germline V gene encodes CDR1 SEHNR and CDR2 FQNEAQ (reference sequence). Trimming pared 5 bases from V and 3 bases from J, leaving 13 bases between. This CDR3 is CASSIPQLYTEAFF. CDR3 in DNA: TGTGCCAGCAGCATCCCCCAGTTGTACACTGAAGCTTTCTTT. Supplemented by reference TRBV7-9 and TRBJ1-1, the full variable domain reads DTGVSQNPRHKITKRGQNVTFRCDPISEHNRLYWYRQTLGQGPEFLTYFQNEAQLEKSRLLSDRFSAERPKGSFSTLEIQRTEQGDSAMYLCASSIPQLYTEAFFGQGTRLTVV.